Sequencing of this TCR beta chain was carried out in a study of T cells in localized non-small cell lung cancer. Findings and limits, study-wide: Because only a single region of the tumor was sequenced, heterogeneity remains possible. Longer overall survival was associated with a higher density of T cells in the blood. Adjacent lung tissue had a median approximately 61 of the top 100 clones found in the tumor. In uninvolved adjacent lung, T cell clonality reached its highest value, exceeding tumor.

Data came from immunoSEQ multiplex PCR; TCRdb stores just in-frame clones and leaves some out. Here the sample spans about 21,000 clones, approximately 88% being singletons. Regarding this clone: No antigen is known for it.

The CDR3 length is 15 residues. Trimming removed 3 bases at V and 3 bases at J, with 13 bases between. CDR1 and CDR2 (germline): MNHGY, SVAAGI. The material sequenced was peripheral blood, taken before any cancer treatment. The TCR originated in a man aged 35 to 70 with stage I lung adenocarcinoma. V gene TRBV6-9 combines with J gene TRBJ2-3; a possible D gene is TRBD2 (5 bases). The CDR3 nucleotides read TGTGCCAGCAGTTACGCGGGTCCTGGGACAGATACGCAGTATTTT. It encodes CASSYAGPGTDTQYF.